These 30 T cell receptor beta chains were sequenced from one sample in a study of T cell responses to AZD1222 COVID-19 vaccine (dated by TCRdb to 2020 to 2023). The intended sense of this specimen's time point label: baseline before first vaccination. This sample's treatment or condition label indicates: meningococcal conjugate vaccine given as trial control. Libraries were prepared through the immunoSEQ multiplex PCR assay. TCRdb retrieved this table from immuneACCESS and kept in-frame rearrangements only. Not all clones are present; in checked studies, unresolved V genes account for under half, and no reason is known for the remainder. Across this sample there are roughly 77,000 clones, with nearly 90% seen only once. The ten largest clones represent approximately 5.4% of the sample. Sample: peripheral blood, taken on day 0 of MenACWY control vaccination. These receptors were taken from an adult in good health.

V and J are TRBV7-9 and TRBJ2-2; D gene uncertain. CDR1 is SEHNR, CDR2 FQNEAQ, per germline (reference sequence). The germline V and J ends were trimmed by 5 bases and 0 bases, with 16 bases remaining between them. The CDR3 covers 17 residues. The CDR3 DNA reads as TGTGCCAGCAGCCGCCGGGTTAAGCGTCCGAACACCGGGGAGCTGTTTTTT. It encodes CASSRRVKRPNTGELFF.

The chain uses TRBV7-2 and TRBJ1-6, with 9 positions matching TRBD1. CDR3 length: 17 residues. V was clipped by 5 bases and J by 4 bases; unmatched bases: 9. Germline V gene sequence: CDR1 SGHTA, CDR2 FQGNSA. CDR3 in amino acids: CASSKGTGLGYNSPLHF. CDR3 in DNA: TGTGCCAGCAGCAAAGGGACAGGGCTTGGGTATAATTCACCCCTCCACTTT. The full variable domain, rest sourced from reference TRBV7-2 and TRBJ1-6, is GAGVSQSPSNKVTEKGKDVELRCDPISGHTALYWYRQSLGQGLEFLIYFQGNSAPDKSGLPSDRFSAERTGGSVSTLTIQRTQQEDSAVYLCASSKGTGLGYNSPLHFGNGTRLTVT.

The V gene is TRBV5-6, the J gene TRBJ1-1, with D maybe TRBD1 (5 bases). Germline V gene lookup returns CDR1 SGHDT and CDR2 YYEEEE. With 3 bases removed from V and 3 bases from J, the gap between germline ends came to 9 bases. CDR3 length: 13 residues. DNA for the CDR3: TGTGCCAGCAGCTGGGACGAGGACACTGAAGCTTTCTTT. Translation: CASSWDEDTEAFF.

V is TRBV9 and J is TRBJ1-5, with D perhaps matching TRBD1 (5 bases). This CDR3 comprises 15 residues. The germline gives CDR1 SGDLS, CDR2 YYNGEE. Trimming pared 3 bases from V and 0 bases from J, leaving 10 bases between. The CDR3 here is CASSAMGHSNQPQHF. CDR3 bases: TGTGCCAGCAGCGCGATGGGGCATAGCAATCAGCCCCAGCATTTT.

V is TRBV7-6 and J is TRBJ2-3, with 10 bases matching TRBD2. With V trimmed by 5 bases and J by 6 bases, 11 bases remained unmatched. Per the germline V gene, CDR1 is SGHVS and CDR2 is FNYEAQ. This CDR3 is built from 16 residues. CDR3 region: CASSQDAAGGPDTQYF. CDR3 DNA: TGTGCCAGCAGCCAAGATGCAGCGGGGGGGCCGGATACGCAGTATTTT.

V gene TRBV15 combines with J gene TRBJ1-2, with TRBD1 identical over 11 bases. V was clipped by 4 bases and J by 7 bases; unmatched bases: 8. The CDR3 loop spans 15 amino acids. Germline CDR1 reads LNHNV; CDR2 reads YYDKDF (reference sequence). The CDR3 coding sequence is TGTGCCACCAGCACCCGAGGACAGGGGGCGGGTGGCTACACCTTC. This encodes CATSTRGQGAGGYTF.

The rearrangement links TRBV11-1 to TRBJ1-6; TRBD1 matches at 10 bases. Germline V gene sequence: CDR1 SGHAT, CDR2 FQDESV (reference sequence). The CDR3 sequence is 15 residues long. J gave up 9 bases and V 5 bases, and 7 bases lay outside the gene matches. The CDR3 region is CASSRGTGASSPLHF. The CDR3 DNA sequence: TGTGCCAGCAGCCGAGGGACAGGGGCATCTTCACCCCTCCACTTT.

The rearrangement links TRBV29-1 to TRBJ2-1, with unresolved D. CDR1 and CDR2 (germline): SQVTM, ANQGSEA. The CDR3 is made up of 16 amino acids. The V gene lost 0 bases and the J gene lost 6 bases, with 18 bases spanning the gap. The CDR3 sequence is CSVEDSLQVSTNEQFF. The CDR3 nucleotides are TGCAGCGTTGAAGATTCTCTGCAAGTTTCGACCAATGAGCAGTTCTTC.

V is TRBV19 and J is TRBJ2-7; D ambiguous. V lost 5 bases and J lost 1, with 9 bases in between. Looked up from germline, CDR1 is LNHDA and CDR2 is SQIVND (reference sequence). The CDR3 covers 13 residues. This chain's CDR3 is CASSRTYSYEQYF. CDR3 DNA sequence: TGTGCCAGTAGTCGAACTTATTCCTACGAGCAGTACTTC. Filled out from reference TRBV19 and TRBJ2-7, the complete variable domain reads DGGITQSPKYLFRKEGQNVTLSCEQNLNHDAMYWYRQDPGQGLRLIYYSQIVNDFQKGDIAEGYSVSREKKESFPLTVTSAQKNPTAFYLCASSRTYSYEQYFGPGTRLTVT.

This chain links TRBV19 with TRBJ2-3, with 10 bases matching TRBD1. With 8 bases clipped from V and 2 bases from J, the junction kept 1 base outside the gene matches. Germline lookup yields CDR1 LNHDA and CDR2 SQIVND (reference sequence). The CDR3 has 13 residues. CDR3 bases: TGTGCCAGTGGGACAGGGGTCACAGATACGCAGTATTTT. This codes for CASGTGVTDTQYF.

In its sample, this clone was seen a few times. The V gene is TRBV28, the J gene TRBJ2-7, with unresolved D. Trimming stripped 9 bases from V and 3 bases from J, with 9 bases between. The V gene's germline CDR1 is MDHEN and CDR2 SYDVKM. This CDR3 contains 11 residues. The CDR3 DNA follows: TGTGCCAGTGGACCCTTCTACGAGCAGTACTTC. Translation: CASGPFYEQYF.

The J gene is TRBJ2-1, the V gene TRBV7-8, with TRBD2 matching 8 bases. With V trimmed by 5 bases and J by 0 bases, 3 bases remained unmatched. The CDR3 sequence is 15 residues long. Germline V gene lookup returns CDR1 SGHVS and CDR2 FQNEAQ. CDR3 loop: CASSRSGGSYNEQFF. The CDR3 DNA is TGTGCCAGCAGCCGAAGCGGGGGCTCCTACAATGAGCAGTTCTTC.

This chain's CDR3 is CASSYLGSNQPQHF. DNA of the CDR3: TGTGCCAGCAGTTACTTGGGTAGCAATCAGCCCCAGCATTTT. The chain joins TRBV6-5 to TRBJ1-5, with D uncertain. V was pared by 1 base and J by 0 bases, with 4 bases between. Germline V CDR1 and CDR2: MNHEY, SVGAGI. The CDR3 is made up of 14 amino acids.

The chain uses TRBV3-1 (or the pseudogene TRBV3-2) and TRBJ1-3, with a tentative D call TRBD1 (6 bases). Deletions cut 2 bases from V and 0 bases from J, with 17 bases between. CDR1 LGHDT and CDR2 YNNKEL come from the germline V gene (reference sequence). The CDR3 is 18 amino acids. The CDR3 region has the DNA TGTGCCAGCAGCCAACCCCCCGTCCAGGGGAGCTCTGGAAACACCATATATTTT. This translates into CASSQPPVQGSSGNTIYF.

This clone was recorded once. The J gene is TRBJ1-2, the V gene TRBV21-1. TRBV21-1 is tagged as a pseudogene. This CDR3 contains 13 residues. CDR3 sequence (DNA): TGTGCCAGCAACCCGGGAGGGGGGGATGGCTACACCTTC. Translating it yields CASNPGGGDGYTF.

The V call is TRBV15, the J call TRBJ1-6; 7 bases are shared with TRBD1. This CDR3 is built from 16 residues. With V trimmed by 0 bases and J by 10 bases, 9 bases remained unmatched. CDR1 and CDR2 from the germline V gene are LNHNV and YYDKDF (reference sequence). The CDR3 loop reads CATSRDSTRGASPLHF. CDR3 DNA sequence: TGTGCCACCAGCAGAGATAGTACCAGGGGGGCCTCACCCCTCCACTTT.

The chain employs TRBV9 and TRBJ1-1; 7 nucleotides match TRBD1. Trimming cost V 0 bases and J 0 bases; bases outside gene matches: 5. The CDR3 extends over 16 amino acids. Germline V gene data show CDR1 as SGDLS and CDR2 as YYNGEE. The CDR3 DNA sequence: TGTGCCAGCAGCGTAGGGGACAGTTCTATGAACACTGAAGCTTTCTTT. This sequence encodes CASSVGDSSMNTEAFF. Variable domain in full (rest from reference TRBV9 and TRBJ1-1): DSGVTQTPKHLITATGQRVTLRCSPRSGDLSVYWYQQSLDQGLQFLIQYYNGEERAKGNILERFSAQQFPDLHSELNLSSLELGDSALYFCASSVGDSSMNTEAFFGQGTRLTVV.

This CDR3 reads CASSYREWGNQPQHF. In DNA form, the CDR3 reads TGTGCCAGCAGTTACAGGGAGTGGGGCAATCAGCCCCAGCATTTT. V usage is TRBV6-5 and J usage is TRBJ1-5; D not certain. This CDR3 is 15 amino acids long. The V end was cut by 2 bases, the J end by 2 bases, with 10 bases between. CDR1 MNHEY and CDR2 SVGAGI come from the germline V gene.

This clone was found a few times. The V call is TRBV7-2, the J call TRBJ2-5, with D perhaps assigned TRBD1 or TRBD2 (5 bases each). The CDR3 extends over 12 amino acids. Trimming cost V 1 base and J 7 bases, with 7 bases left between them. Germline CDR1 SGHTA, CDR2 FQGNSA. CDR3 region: CASSLGGRTQYF. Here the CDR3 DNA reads TGTGCCAGCAGCTTAGGGGGGAGGACCCAGTACTTC.

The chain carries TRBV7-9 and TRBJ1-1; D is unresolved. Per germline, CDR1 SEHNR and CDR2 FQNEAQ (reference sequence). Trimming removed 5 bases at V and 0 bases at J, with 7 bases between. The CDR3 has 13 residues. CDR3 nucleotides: TGTGCCAGCAGCCCGGGATTGAACACTGAAGCTTTCTTT. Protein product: CASSPGLNTEAFF.

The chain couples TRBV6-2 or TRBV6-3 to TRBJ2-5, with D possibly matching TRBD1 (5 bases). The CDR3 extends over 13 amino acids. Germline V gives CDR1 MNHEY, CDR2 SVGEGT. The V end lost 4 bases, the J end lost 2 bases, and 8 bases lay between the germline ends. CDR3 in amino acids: CASSFRVQETQYF. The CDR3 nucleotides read TGTGCCAGCAGTTTCAGGGTTCAAGAGACCCAGTACTTC.

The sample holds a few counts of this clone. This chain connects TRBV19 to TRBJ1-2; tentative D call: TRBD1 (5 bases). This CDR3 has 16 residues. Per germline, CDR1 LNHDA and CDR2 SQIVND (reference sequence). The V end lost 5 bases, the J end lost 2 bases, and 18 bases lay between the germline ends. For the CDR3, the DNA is TGTGCCAGTAGTTGGACAATTACCACGCTGAACTATGGCTACACCTTC. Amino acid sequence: CASSWTITTLNYGYTF.

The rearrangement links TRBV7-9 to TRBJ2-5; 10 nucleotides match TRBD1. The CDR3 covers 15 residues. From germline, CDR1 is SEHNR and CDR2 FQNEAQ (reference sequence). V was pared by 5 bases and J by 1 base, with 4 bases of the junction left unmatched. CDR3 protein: CASSRGQGSQETQYF. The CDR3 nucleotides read TGTGCCAGCAGCAGGGGACAGGGGTCCCAAGAGACCCAGTACTTC.

Written as DNA, the CDR3 is TGTGCCAGCAGTAAACAGGGGAACACTGAAGCTTTCTTT. Encoded protein: CASSKQGNTEAFF. The gene calls are TRBV6-5 and TRBJ1-1; possible D gene TRBD1, 6 bases. Per germline, CDR1 MNHEY and CDR2 SVGAGI. V shed 5 bases and J shed 1 base, with 8 bases lying between them. This CDR3 is 13 amino acids long.

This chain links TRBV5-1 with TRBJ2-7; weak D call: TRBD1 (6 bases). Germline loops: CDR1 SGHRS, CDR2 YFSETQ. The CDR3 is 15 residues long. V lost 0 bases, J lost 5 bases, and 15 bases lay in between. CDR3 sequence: CASSLDRVEFDEQYF. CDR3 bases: TGCGCCAGCAGCTTGGACAGGGTGGAATTCGACGAGCAGTACTTC.

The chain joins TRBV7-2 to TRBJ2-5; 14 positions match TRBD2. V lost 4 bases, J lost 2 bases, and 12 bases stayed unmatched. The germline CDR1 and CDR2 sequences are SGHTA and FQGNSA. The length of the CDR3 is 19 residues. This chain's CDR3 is CASSSRLAGGLDLQETQYF. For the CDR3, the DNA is TGTGCCAGCAGCTCAAGACTAGCGGGGGGGCTGGACCTACAAGAGACCCAGTACTTC.

The CDR3 sequence is CASSPQAGSNQPQHF. The CDR3 DNA is TGTGCCAGCAGTCCTCAGGCAGGCTCCAATCAGCCCCAGCATTTT. The rearrangement uses TRBV28 and TRBJ1-5; D not certain. V shed 5 bases and J shed 3 bases, with 14 bases lying between them. Germline-derived CDR1 and CDR2 are MDHEN and SYDVKM. The CDR3 is made up of 15 amino acids.

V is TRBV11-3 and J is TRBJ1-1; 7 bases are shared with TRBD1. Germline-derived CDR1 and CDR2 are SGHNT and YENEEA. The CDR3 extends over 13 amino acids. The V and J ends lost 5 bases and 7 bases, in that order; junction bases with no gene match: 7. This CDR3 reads CASSAGGDLEAFF. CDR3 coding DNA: TGTGCCAGCAGCGCAGGGGGGGACCTTGAAGCTTTCTTT.

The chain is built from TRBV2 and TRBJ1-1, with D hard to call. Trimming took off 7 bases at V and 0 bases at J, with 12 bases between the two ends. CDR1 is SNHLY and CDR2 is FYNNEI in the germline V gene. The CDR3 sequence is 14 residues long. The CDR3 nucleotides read TGTGCCAGCACCGGGGAGGGATTGAACACTGAAGCTTTCTTT. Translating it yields CASTGEGLNTEAFF. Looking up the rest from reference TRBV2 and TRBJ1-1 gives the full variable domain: EPEVTQTPSHQVTQMGQEVILRCVPISNHLYFYWYRQILGQKVEFLVSFYNNEISEKSEIFDDQFSVERPDGSNFTLKIRSTKLEDSAMYFCASTGEGLNTEAFFGQGTRLTVV.

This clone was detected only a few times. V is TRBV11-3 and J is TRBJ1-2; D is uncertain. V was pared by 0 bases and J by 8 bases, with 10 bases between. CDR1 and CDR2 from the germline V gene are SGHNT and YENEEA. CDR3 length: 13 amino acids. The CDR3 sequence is CASSLDRMGGYTF. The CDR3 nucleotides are TGTGCCAGCAGCTTAGATCGGATGGGCGGCTACACCTTC.